This T cell receptor beta chain was sequenced in a study of CD8 T cells in Susac syndrome. Sequencing of TCR beta was performed on blood CD8+ and CD4+ T cells. TEMRA cells were enriched by FACS, and CD4+ and CD8+ T cells were negatively isolated. RNA, at about 0.5 to 1 ug, was reverse transcribed with random hexamers. TCRdb passed the immunoSEQ multiplex PCR reads through MiXCR, listing each CDR3 protein once. The table lists some 400,000 distinct CDR3 sequences, more than 80% of them singletons. This clonotype was observed a few times. With 2 bases removed from V and 6 bases from J, the gap between germline ends came to 4 bases. The V gene's germline CDR1 is MNHEY and CDR2 SVGAGI. This CDR3 has 12 residues.

The sample taken for sequencing was CD8+ T cells from PBMCs. This rearrangement joins TRBV6-5 to TRBJ2-2; no reliable D call. The source of this sequence is a human donor with multiple sclerosis. CDR3 residues: CASSYDAGELFF. CDR3 nucleotide sequence: TGTGCCAGCAGTTACGATGCCGGGGAGCTGTTTTTT.